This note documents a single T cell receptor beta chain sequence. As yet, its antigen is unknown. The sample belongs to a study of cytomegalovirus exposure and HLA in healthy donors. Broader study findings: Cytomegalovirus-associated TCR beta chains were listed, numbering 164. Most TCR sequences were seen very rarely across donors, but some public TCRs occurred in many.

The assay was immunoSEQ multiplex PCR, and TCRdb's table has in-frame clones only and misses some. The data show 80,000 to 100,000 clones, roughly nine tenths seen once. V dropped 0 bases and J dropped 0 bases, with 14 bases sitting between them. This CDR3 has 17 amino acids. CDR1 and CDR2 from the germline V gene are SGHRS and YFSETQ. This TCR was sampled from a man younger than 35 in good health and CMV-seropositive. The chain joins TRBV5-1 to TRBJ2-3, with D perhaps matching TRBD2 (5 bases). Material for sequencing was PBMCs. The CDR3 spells CASSLVGERASTDTQYF. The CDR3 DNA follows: TGCGCCAGCAGCTTGGTGGGAGAACGGGCGAGCACAGATACGCAGTATTTT.